A single sample gave rise to the 10 T cell receptor beta chains below, sequenced in a study of shared clonotypes between healthy human individuals. Sequencing was performed with immunoSEQ multiplex PCR; in TCRdb, only in-frame clones are kept and a portion is missing. The sample records approximately 1.1 million clones, around 78% being singletons. Sequenced: memory CD4+ T cells from PBMCs. The subset was: CD45RA-negative fraction. These receptors all stem from a man younger than 35 in good health. Some clones in this sample may be carry-over from other donors' samples.

This chain uses TRBV5-1 with TRBJ2-1; D is uncertain. Germline V gene sequence: CDR1 SGHRS, CDR2 YFSETQ. Trimming shortened V by 4 bases and J by 0 bases, and 5 bases separated the two germline ends. The CDR3 runs 13 residues. In nucleotides, the CDR3 is TGCGCCAGCAGCCCCTCCTCCTACAATGAGCAGTTCTTC. Amino acid sequence: CASSPSSYNEQFF.

The V and J genes are TRBV9 and TRBJ2-3; no clear D gene. The CDR3 contains 15 residues. V gave up 3 bases and J gave up 0 bases, with 11 bases separating them. The germline gives CDR1 SGDLS, CDR2 YYNGEE. CDR3 sequence (DNA): TGTGCCAGCAGCGGGTCTGGCGTAAGCACAGATACGCAGTATTTT. The encoded protein is CASSGSGVSTDTQYF. Full variable domain (rest looked up from reference TRBV9 and TRBJ2-3): DSGVTQTPKHLITATGQRVTLRCSPRSGDLSVYWYQQSLDQGLQFLIQYYNGEERAKGNILERFSAQQFPDLHSELNLSSLELGDSALYFCASSGSGVSTDTQYFGPGTRLTVL.

V is TRBV6-6 and J is TRBJ2-7, with D perhaps being TRBD1 or TRBD2 (5 bases each). Trimming cost V 7 bases and J 7 bases, with 17 bases left between them. The CDR3 contains 13 residues. The germline V gene has CDR1 MNHNY and CDR2 SVGAGI (reference sequence). This chain's CDR3 is CASNGGPRGEQYF. CDR3 DNA: TGTGCCAGCAATGGCGGGCCTAGGGGTGAGCAGTACTTC.

There are many counts of this clone. V and J are TRBV12-5 and TRBJ2-3; maybe TRBD2 (5 bases). The CDR3 spans 13 residues. V gave up 7 bases and J gave up 3 bases, with 11 bases separating them. CDR1 LGHNT and CDR2 FRNRAP come from the germline V gene. CDR3 sequence (DNA): TGTGCTAGTGCTCAAACTAGGACAGATACGCAGTATTTT. This translates into CASAQTRTDTQYF.

This clone was picked up one time. The chain joins TRBV6-1 to TRBJ2-5; TRBD2 might be the D (5 bases). V gave up 1 base and J gave up 7 bases, with 16 bases separating them. The V gene's germline CDR1 is MNHNS and CDR2 SASEGT. The CDR3 has 15 amino acids. The CDR3 bases are TGTGCCAGCAGTGAAGACCAAGGTCCAAGCGGGACCCAGTACTTC. Translated, it gives CASSEDQGPSGTQYF.

The V gene is TRBV5-1, the J gene TRBJ2-3, with TRBD2 matching 16 bases. This CDR3 is 17 amino acids long. Germline V CDR1 and CDR2: SGHRS, YFSETQ. V was clipped by 4 bases and J by 6 bases; unmatched bases: 8. In nucleotides, the CDR3 is TGCGCCAGCAGCATACCGGGACTAGCGGGAGGGTCGGATACGCAGTATTTT. This translates into CASSIPGLAGGSDTQYF.

This clone was seen a single time. This could be a read error, since a much larger clone is one nucleotide away. This rearrangement joins TRBV9 to TRBJ1-4; 11 nucleotides agree with TRBD1. Germline trimming cut 3 bases from V and 3 bases from J; bases unmatched to any gene: 1. This CDR3 spans 15 amino acids. Germline V lookup: CDR1 SGDLS, CDR2 YYNGEE. The DNA of the CDR3 is TGTGCCAGCAGCGCGGGACAGGGGGCTAATGAAAAACTGTTTTTT. This codes for CASSAGQGANEKLFF.

This rearrangement joins TRBV7-6 to TRBJ2-1; 8 bases map to TRBD2. Losses at the gene ends were 4 bases for V and 3 bases for J; bases not matched to a gene: 2. The CDR3 is made up of 14 amino acids. The germline V gene has CDR1 SGHVS and CDR2 FNYEAQ. CDR3 sequence: CASSSAGGYNEQFF. CDR3 nucleotides: TGTGCCAGCAGCTCGGCGGGAGGCTACAATGAGCAGTTCTTC.

The chain employs TRBV19 and TRBJ1-5, with a tentative D call TRBD1 (5 bases). V lost 7 bases to trimming and J lost 6 bases, with 19 bases between them. The germline V gene has CDR1 LNHDA and CDR2 SQIVND (reference sequence). The CDR3 is 15 residues long. The CDR3 coding sequence is TGTGCCAGTACCATCCTGGGGCACCAGGGTCAGCCCCAGCATTTT. Protein product: CASTILGHQGQPQHF.

This clone appeared once. The chain is built from TRBV28 and TRBJ2-2; D is ambiguous. Germline loops: CDR1 MDHEN, CDR2 SYDVKM. The CDR3 length is 16 residues. V was trimmed by 5 bases and J by 4 bases, leaving 17 bases between them. CDR3 amino acids: CASSELDFRSTGELFF. CDR3 coding DNA: TGTGCCAGCAGTGAACTCGATTTCAGGAGCACCGGGGAGCTGTTTTTT.